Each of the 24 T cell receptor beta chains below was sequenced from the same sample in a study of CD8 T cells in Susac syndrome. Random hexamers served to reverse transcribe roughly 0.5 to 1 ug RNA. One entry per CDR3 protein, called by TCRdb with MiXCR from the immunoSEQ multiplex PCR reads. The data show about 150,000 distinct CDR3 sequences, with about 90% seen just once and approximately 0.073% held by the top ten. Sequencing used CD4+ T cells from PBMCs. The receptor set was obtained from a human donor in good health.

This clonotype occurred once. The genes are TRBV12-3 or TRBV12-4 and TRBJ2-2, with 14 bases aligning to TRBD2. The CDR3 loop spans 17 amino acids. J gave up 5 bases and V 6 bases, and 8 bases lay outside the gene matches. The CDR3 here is CASSRRLAGGSTGELFF. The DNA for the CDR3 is TGTGCCAGCAGCCGCCGACTAGCGGGAGGGAGTACCGGGGAGCTGTTTTTT.

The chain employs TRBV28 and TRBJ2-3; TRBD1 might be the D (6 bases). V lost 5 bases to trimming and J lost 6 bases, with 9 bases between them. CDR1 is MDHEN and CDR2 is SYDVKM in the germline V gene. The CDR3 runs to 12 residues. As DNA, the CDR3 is TGTGCCAGCAGTACAAGGGGGGATACGCAGTATTTT. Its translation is CASSTRGDTQYF.

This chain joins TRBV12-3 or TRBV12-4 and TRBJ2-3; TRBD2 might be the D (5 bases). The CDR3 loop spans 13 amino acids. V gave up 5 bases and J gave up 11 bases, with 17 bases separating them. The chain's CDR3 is CASSPGYSLWQYF. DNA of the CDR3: TGTGCCAGCAGTCCGGGATACAGCTTATGGCAGTATTTT.

The CDR3 here is CSARDPAGGPEQYF. The CDR3 DNA follows: TGCAGTGCTAGAGACCCAGCGGGAGGGCCCGAGCAGTACTTC. The chain links TRBV20-1 to TRBJ2-7, with TRBD2 matching 10 bases. Trimming at V came to 0 bases and at J to 6 bases, leaving 5 bases not matched to a gene. Germline V gene sequence: CDR1 DFQATT, CDR2 SNEGSKA (reference sequence). CDR3 length: 14 amino acids.

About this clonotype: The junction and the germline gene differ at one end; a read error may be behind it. The CDR3 loop reads CASRLLQTRYF. The CDR3 region has the DNA TGTGCCAGCAGGCTACTACAGACCCGGTACTTC. The chain is built from TRBV6-2 or TRBV6-3 and TRBJ2-5; D not resolved. The CDR3 sequence is 11 residues long. The germline CDR1 and CDR2 sequences are MNHEY and SVGEGT.

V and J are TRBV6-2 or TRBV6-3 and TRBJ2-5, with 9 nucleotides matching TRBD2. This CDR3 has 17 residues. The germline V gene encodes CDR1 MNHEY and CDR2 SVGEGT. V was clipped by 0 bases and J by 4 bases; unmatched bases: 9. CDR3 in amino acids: CASSYSQREVSRETQYF. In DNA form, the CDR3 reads TGTGCCAGCAGTTACTCGCAGCGGGAGGTATCTAGAGAGACCCAGTACTTC.

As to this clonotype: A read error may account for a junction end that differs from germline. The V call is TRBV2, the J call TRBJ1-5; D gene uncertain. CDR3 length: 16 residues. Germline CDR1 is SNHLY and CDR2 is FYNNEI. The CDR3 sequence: CASREARTNSNQPQHF. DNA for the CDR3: TGTGCCAGCAGGGAAGCCCGAACCAATAGCAATCAGCCCCAGCATTTT.

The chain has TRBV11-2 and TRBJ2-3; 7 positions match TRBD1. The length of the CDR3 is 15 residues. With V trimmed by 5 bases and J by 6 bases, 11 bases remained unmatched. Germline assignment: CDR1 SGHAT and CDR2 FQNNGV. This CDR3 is CASSPRQGSWDTQYF. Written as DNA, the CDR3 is TGTGCCAGCAGCCCCCGACAGGGATCTTGGGATACGCAGTATTTT.

This CDR3 is CSARDRTGASQPQHF. The CDR3 DNA reads TGCAGTGCTAGAGATAGGACAGGGGCATCCCAGCCCCAGCATTTT. This chain links TRBV20-1 with TRBJ1-5; 9 bases are a match to TRBD1. CDR1 is DFQATT, CDR2 SNEGSKA, per germline (reference sequence). V gave up 0 bases and J gave up 7 bases; unmatched junction bases: 7. The CDR3 consists of 15 residues.

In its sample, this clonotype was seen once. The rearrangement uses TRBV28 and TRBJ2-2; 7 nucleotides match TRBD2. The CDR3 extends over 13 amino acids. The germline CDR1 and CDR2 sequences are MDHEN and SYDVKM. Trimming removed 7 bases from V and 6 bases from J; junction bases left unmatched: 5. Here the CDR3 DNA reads TGTGCCAGCACCCGGGGGGTCTCCGGGGAGCTGTTTTTT. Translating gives CASTRGVSGELFF.

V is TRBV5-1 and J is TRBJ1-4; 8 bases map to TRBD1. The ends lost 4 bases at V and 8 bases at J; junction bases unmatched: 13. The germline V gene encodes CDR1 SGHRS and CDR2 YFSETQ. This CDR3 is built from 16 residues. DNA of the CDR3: TGCGCCAGCAGCCCTGGACAGGGTGTCACAAGCGAAAAACTGTTTTTT. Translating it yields CASSPGQGVTSEKLFF.

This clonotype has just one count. CDR3 nucleotide sequence: TGCGCCTCCGCGGGGGCAGTTTCCTACGAGCAGTACTTC. This sequence encodes CASAGAVSYEQYF. V usage is TRBV5-1 and J usage is TRBJ2-7, with a weak D call TRBD2 (7 bases). Germline CDR1 SGHRS, CDR2 YFSETQ. The V gene lost 10 bases and the J gene lost 1 base, with 15 bases spanning the gap. The CDR3 loop spans 13 amino acids.

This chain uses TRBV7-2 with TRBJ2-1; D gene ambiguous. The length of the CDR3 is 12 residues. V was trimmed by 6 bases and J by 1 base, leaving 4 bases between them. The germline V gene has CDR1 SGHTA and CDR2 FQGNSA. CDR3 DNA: TGTGCCAGCAGTTTTTCCTACAATGAGCAGTTCTTC. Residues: CASSFSYNEQFF. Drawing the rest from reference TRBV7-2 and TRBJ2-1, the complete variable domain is GAGVSQSPSNKVTEKGKDVELRCDPISGHTALYWYRQSLGQGLEFLIYFQGNSAPDKSGLPSDRFSAERTGGSVSTLTIQRTQQEDSAVYLCASSFSYNEQFFGPGTRLTVL.

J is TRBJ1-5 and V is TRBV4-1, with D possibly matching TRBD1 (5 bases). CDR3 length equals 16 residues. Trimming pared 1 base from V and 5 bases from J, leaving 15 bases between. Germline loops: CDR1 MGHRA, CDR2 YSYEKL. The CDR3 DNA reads TGCGCCAGCAGCCAAGGGGTAGGGAGGGGTCATCAGCCCCAGCATTTT. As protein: CASSQGVGRGHQPQHF.

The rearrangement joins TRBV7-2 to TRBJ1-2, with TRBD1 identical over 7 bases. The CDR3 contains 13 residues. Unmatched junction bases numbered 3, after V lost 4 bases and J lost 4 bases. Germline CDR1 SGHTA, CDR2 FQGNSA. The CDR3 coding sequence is TGTGCCAGCAGCTCAGGACAGGCCTATGGCTACACCTTC. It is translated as CASSSGQAYGYTF.

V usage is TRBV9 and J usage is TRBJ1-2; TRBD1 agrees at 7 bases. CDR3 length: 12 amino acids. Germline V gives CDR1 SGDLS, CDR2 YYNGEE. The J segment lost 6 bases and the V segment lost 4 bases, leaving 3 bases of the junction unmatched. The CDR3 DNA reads TGTGCCAGCAGCAGGGACAGCCATGGCTACACCTTC. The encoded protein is CASSRDSHGYTF.

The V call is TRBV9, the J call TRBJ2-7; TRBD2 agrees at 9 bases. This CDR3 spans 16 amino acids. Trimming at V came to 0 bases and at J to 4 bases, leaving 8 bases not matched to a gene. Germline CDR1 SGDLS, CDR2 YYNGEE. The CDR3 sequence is CASSVAASGVVYEQYF. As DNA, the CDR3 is TGTGCCAGCAGCGTAGCGGCTAGCGGGGTTGTTTACGAGCAGTACTTC.

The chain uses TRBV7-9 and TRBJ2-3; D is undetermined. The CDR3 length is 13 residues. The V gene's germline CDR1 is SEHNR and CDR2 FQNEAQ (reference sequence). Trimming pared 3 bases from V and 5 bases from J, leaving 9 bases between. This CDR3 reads CASSLVVRDTQYF. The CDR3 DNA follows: TGTGCCAGCAGCTTGGTAGTTAGAGATACGCAGTATTTT. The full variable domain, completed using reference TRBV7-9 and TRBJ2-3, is DTGVSQNPRHKITKRGQNVTFRCDPISEHNRLYWYRQTLGQGPEFLTYFQNEAQLEKSRLLSDRFSAERPKGSFSTLEIQRTEQGDSAMYLCASSLVVRDTQYFGPGTRLTVL.

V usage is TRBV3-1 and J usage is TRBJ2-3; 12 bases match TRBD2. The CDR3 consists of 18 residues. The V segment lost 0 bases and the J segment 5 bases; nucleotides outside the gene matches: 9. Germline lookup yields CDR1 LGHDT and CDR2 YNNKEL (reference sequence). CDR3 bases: TGTGCCAGCAGCCAAGATCCTATACTAGCGGGAGGACGAGATACGCAGTATTTT. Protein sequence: CASSQDPILAGGRDTQYF.

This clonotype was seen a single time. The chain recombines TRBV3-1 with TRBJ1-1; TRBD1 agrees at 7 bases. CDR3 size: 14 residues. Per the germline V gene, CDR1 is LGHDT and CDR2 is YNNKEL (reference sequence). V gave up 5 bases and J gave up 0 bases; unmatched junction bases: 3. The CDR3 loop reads CASSYTGVNTEAFF. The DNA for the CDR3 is TGTGCCAGCAGCTACACAGGGGTGAACACTGAAGCTTTCTTT.

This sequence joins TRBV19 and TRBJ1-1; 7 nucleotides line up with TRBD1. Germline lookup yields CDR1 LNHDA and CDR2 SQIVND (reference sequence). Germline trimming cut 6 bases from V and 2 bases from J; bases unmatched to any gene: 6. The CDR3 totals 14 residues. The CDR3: CASRKGTDNTEAFF. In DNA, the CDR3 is TGTGCCAGTAGAAAAGGGACAGATAACACTGAAGCTTTCTTT.

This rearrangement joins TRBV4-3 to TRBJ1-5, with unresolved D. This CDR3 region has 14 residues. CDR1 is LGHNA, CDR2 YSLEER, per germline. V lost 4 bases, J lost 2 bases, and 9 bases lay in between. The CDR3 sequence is CASSLRLGNQPQHF. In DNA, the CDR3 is TGCGCCAGCAGCCTCCGACTGGGCAATCAGCCCCAGCATTTT.

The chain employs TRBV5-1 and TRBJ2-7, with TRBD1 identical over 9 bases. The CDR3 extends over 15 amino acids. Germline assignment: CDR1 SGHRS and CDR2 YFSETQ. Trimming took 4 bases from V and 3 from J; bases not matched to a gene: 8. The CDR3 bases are TGCGCCAGCAGCGCCGGGACAGGGCTATTCTACGAGCAGTACTTC. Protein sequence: CASSAGTGLFYEQYF.

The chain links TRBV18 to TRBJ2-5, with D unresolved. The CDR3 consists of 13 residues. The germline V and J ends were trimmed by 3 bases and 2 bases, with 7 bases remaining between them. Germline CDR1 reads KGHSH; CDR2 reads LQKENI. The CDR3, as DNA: TGTGCCAGCTCACCTGGCACACAAGAGACCCAGTACTTC. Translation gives CASSPGTQETQYF.